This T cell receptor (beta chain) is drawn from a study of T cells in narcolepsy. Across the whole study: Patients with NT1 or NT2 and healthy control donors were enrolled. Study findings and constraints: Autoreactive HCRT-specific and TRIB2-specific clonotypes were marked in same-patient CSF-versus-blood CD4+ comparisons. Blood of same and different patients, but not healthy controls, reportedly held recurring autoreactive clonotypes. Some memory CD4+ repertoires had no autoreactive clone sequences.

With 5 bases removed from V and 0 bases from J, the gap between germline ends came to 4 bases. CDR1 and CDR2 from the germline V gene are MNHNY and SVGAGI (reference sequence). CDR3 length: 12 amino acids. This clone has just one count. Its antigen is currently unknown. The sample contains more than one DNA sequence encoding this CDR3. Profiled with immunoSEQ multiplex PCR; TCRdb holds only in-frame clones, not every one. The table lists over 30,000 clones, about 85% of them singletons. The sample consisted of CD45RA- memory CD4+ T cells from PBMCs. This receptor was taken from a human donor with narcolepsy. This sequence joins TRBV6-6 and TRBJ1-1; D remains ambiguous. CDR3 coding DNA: TGTGCCAGCAGTGGGGTGAACACTGAAGCTTTCTTT. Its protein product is CASSGVNTEAFF.